The 2 T cell receptor beta chains reported below all come from one sample, sequenced in a study of blood T cells in healthy people across ages. Using a J-beta primer mix together with a sample-barcoded 5' primer, a second PCR was run for roughly 7 to 12 cycles. MiXCR was run by TCRdb on the 5' RACE reads, yielding one entry per CDR3 protein. This table has 1.5 million to 1.8 million distinct CDR3 sequences, approximately 43% appearing once. Sample: blood. The source of these receptors is a woman aged 18 to 35 in good health.

Concerning this clonotype itself: The junction departs from the called germline gene at one end, perhaps through a read error. The CDR3 loop reads CASSSPSGSSFEQYF. The CDR3 coding sequence is TGCGCCAGCAGCTCTCCGTCAGGGAGCTCCTTCGAGCAGTACTTC. The chain combines TRBV5-1 with TRBJ2-7, with D tentatively TRBD1 or TRBD2 (5 bases each). The CDR3 extends over 15 amino acids. Germline V CDR1 and CDR2: SGHRS, YFSETQ.

About this clonotype: One end of the junction is discordant with germline, which a read error may explain. V gene TRBV7-9 combines with J gene TRBJ1-6; a weak D match, TRBD1 (5 bases). Per germline, CDR1 SEHNR and CDR2 FQNEAQ (reference sequence). The CDR3 length is 15 residues. As DNA, the CDR3 is TGTGCCAGCAGCACCAGGAGGGGAAGTAATTCACCCCCCCACTTT. It yields the protein CASSTRRGSNSPPHF.